The 27 T cell receptor beta chains reported below all come from one sample, sequenced in a study of blood T cells in healthy people across ages. For the second PCR, which ran for roughly 6 to 12 cycles, a sample-barcoded 5' primer and a J-beta primer mix were used. TCRdb independently ran MiXCR on the 5' RACE reads; one entry per CDR3 protein. Of roughly 500,000 distinct CDR3 sequences in the sample, 20% to 30% were seen once. The same data also went into a second study, on T cells of mothers and their children.

Input material: blood. These receptors were taken from a boy aged 5-17 years in good health.

The CDR3: CASRSPFGDIQYF. The CDR3 DNA sequence: TGTGCCAGCAGAAGCCCGTTTGGGGACATTCAGTACTTC. The chain recombines TRBV6-2 or TRBV6-3 with TRBJ2-4; D gene unclear. Germline-derived CDR1 and CDR2 are MNHEY and SVGEGT. V lost 6 bases to trimming and J lost 8 bases, with 14 bases between them. This CDR3 has 13 residues.

This clonotype came up a few times. This chain uses TRBV6-6 with TRBJ1-4; tentative D call: TRBD1 (5 bases). The germline V gene encodes CDR1 MNHNY and CDR2 SVGAGI (reference sequence). With 0 bases removed from V and 8 bases from J, the gap between germline ends came to 16 bases. The CDR3 totals 16 residues. The CDR3 sequence is CASSYSWGTGGEKLFF. The CDR3 DNA reads TGTGCCAGCAGTTACTCCTGGGGTACCGGGGGGGAAAAACTGTTTTTT.

The chain recombines TRBV7-6 with TRBJ2-5, with TRBD2 matching over 11 bases. The ends lost 1 base at V and 2 bases at J; junction bases unmatched: 3. The V gene's germline CDR1 is SGHVS and CDR2 FNYEAQ. CDR3 length: 16 amino acids. The DNA for the CDR3 is TGTGCCAGCAGCTTAGTTCCTAGCGGGGGGCAAGAGACCCAGTACTTC. Translation gives CASSLVPSGGQETQYF.

There are many counts of this clonotype. J is TRBJ2-7 and V is TRBV28, with D perhaps TRBD2 (5 bases). Germline V gene sequence: CDR1 MDHEN, CDR2 SYDVKM. The V end lost 7 bases, the J end lost 1 base, and 14 bases lay between the germline ends. The CDR3 consists of 14 residues. The CDR3 DNA sequence: TGTGCCAGCATTGCCTTTTCGGGGTCCTACGAGCAGTACTTC. It codes for CASIAFSGSYEQYF.

The chain combines TRBV12-3 or TRBV12-4 with TRBJ2-5; maybe TRBD2 (6 bases). The V gene lost 7 bases and the J gene lost 4 bases, with 16 bases spanning the gap. This CDR3 region has 14 residues. The CDR3 nucleotides are TGTGCCAGCACCCTGGGGGGATTGGGAGAGACCCAGTACTTC. This encodes CASTLGGLGETQYF.

V and J are TRBV3-1 and TRBJ2-1; D gene uncertain. In germline, CDR1 is LGHDT, CDR2 YNNKEL (reference sequence). Between the trimmed V and J ends, which lost 0 bases and 12 bases, there was a span of 18 bases. The CDR3 consists of 15 residues. CDR3 residues: CASSQDLSANTPQFF. The DNA of the CDR3 is TGTGCCAGCAGCCAAGATCTCTCTGCCAATACGCCGCAGTTCTTC.

CDR3 region: CASSPEYRNTEAFF. For the CDR3, the DNA is TGTGCCAGCAGTCCGGAGTACAGGAACACTGAAGCTTTCTTT. The V call is TRBV6-5, the J call TRBJ1-1; D gene unclear. The ends were cut back, 5 bases at V and 1 base at J, with 11 bases in the middle. This CDR3 is built from 14 residues. Germline V gene data show CDR1 as MNHEY and CDR2 as SVGAGI.

The CDR3 spells CASSLVSGGNYEQYF. DNA of the CDR3: TGTGCCAGCAGCTTAGTCAGCGGGGGGAACTACGAGCAGTACTTC. The chain is built from TRBV7-2 and TRBJ2-7, with 9 bases aligning to TRBD2. Germline CDR1 is SGHTA and CDR2 is FQGNSA. Unmatched junction bases numbered 4, after V lost 1 base and J lost 3 bases. CDR3 length: 15 amino acids.

A few counts support this clonotype. A read error may produce the germline difference seen at one junction end. The rearrangement links TRBV4-2 to TRBJ2-3, with D hard to call. The CDR3 has 17 residues. Germline loops: CDR1 LGHNA, CDR2 YNFKEQ. Here the CDR3 reads CASSQDRALSSTDTQYF. The CDR3, as DNA: TGCGCCAGCAGCCAAGATCGGGCGCTGTCTAGCACAGATACGCAGTATTTT.

The chain uses TRBV5-6 and TRBJ2-7; D gene unclear. The CDR3 totals 12 residues. The germline V and J ends were trimmed by 0 bases and 6 bases, with 7 bases remaining between them. From germline, CDR1 is SGHDT and CDR2 YYEEEE. The CDR3: CASSLADVEQYF. The DNA for the CDR3 is TGTGCCAGCAGCTTGGCCGACGTCGAGCAGTACTTC.

V usage is TRBV6-2 or TRBV6-3 and J usage is TRBJ2-4, with D perhaps matching TRBD1 or TRBD2 (5 bases each). The CDR3 consists of 12 residues. CDR1 is MNHEY, CDR2 SVGEGT, per germline. The ends were cut back, 6 bases at V and 9 bases at J, with 12 bases in the middle. The CDR3 region is CASRYMRGIQYF. The CDR3 DNA reads as TGTGCCAGCAGATACATGAGGGGCATTCAGTACTTC.

The rearrangement uses TRBV5-6 and TRBJ2-3; 8 nucleotides match TRBD1. Trimming removed 3 bases from V and 5 bases from J; junction bases left unmatched: 2. In germline, CDR1 is SGHDT, CDR2 YYEEEE. The CDR3 has 13 amino acids. CDR3 sequence: CASSSTGGDTQYF. Here the CDR3 DNA reads TGTGCCAGCAGCTCAACAGGGGGAGATACGCAGTATTTT.

The sample holds a few counts of this clonotype. The chain uses TRBV4-3 and TRBJ2-1, with D perhaps TRBD1 or TRBD2 (5 bases each). V was pared by 0 bases and J by 9 bases, with 18 bases between. The germline V gene encodes CDR1 LGHNA and CDR2 YSLEER. The CDR3 is 16 residues long. The CDR3 sequence is CASSQDQGGPRGEQFF. CDR3 nucleotide sequence: TGCGCCAGCAGCCAAGATCAGGGCGGACCTCGGGGTGAGCAGTTCTTC.

This clonotype was counted only a few times. This chain uses TRBV7-9 with TRBJ2-6, with D unresolved. This CDR3 region has 15 residues. Germline V gene sequence: CDR1 SEHNR, CDR2 FQNEAQ (reference sequence). With 8 bases removed from V and 0 bases from J, the gap between germline ends came to 11 bases. CDR3 sequence: CASASGFSGANVLTF. The CDR3 region has the DNA TGTGCCAGCGCCTCTGGGTTCTCTGGGGCCAACGTCCTGACTTTC.

This clonotype was detected only a few times. V and J are TRBV14 and TRBJ2-5, with 7 positions matching TRBD2. The length of the CDR3 is 15 residues. V lost 0 bases and J lost 2; bases outside the gene matches: 3. The germline V gene has CDR1 SGHDN and CDR2 FVKESK. The CDR3 coding sequence is TGTGCCAGCAGCCAAGATGGGCGGGAGCAAGAGACCCAGTACTTC. Its protein product is CASSQDGREQETQYF.

Many counts were recorded for this clonotype. This sequence joins TRBV7-8 and TRBJ2-1; 16 bases agree with TRBD2. This CDR3 contains 18 residues. With 5 bases clipped from V and 8 bases from J, the junction kept 12 bases outside the gene matches. The germline gives CDR1 SGHVS, CDR2 FQNEAQ. CDR3 bases: TGTGCCAGCAGCGCGGGACTAGCGGGAGGGCCGAGGGTCTATGAGCAGTTCTTC. The encoded protein is CASSAGLAGGPRVYEQFF.

This clonotype has at least ten counts. Here the CDR3 reads CASSFRDRLYEQYF. The CDR3 DNA is TGTGCCAGCAGCTTCCGGGACAGGTTATACGAGCAGTACTTC. The chain has TRBV7-9 and TRBJ2-7; the match to TRBD1 covers 8 bases. After removal of 3 bases from V and 4 bases from J, the junction contained 5 bases not matched to a gene. The CDR3 runs 14 residues. Per germline, CDR1 SEHNR and CDR2 FQNEAQ (reference sequence).

The chain has TRBV14 and TRBJ1-4; unclear D gene. V lost 5 bases and J lost 0, with 10 bases in between. The CDR3 covers 15 residues. Germline lookup yields CDR1 SGHDN and CDR2 FVKESK. The CDR3 reads CASSSIQATNEKLFF. CDR3 in DNA: TGTGCCAGCAGCTCCATTCAGGCAACTAATGAAAAACTGTTTTTT.

CDR3 residues: CASSSVLSGTGDTNYGYTF. In DNA, the CDR3 is TGTGCCAGCAGTTCGGTCCTTTCCGGGACAGGGGACACTAACTATGGCTACACCTTC. This rearrangement joins TRBV12-3 or TRBV12-4 to TRBJ1-2; 10 bases map to TRBD1. The V segment lost 4 bases and the J segment 0 bases; nucleotides outside the gene matches: 14. This CDR3 comprises 19 residues.

The chain is built from TRBV4-1 and TRBJ1-4, with a weak D call TRBD1 (5 bases). Germline V gene data show CDR1 as MGHRA and CDR2 as YSYEKL. CDR3 length: 16 residues. Trimming stripped 4 bases from V and 0 bases from J, with 12 bases between. The CDR3 DNA sequence: TGCGCCAGCAGCCCCCGGGGCATTGCAACTAATGAAAAACTGTTTTTT. Translation gives CASSPRGIATNEKLFF.

The chain carries TRBV4-1 and TRBJ1-4, with no clear D. Trimming pared 1 base from V and 7 bases from J, leaving 7 bases between. This CDR3 region has 13 residues. Germline V gene sequence: CDR1 MGHRA, CDR2 YSYEKL. This chain's CDR3 is CASSQGAVEKLFF. The CDR3 DNA reads TGCGCCAGCAGCCAAGGGGCCGTTGAAAAACTGTTTTTT.

The chain is built from TRBV21-1 and TRBJ2-1; the DNA was not used to check the table's D call, TRBD2. TRBV21-1 is reported as a pseudogene. The CDR3 consists of 10 residues. CDR3 sequence (DNA): TGTGCCAGCAGCAAAGGGGGAGGGTTCTTC. It codes for CASSKGGGFF.

The V and J genes are TRBV20-1 and TRBJ2-5; D might be TRBD1 (6 bases). V was shortened by 5 bases and J by 4 bases, with 20 bases between the two germline ends. Looked up from germline, CDR1 is DFQATT and CDR2 is SNEGSKA (reference sequence). CDR3 length: 15 amino acids. The CDR3 loop is CSALKDMGARETQYF. CDR3 nucleotides: TGCAGTGCTTTGAAGGACATGGGGGCGAGAGAGACCCAGTACTTC.

This clonotype has a handful of counts. The chain links TRBV7-9 to TRBJ2-7, with D perhaps TRBD1 (5 bases). CDR1 and CDR2 (germline): SEHNR, FQNEAQ (reference sequence). The CDR3 contains 14 residues. V lost 0 bases and J lost 2, with 8 bases in between. The CDR3: CASSLAGRAYEQYF. The DNA of the CDR3 is TGTGCCAGCAGCTTAGCCGGCAGGGCCTACGAGCAGTACTTC.

V usage is TRBV28 and J usage is TRBJ1-2, with 9 nucleotides matching TRBD1. The CDR3 is 15 residues long. In germline, CDR1 is MDHEN, CDR2 SYDVKM. Trimming at V came to 7 bases and at J to 5 bases, leaving 11 bases not matched to a gene. CDR3 bases: TGTGCCAGCAAGACGACAGGGGGTCTAGCTTATGGCTACACCTTC. This translates into CASKTTGGLAYGYTF.

The chain links TRBV5-5 to TRBJ2-1, with 8 bases aligning to TRBD1. The CDR3 covers 12 residues. Trimming at V came to 4 bases and at J to 9 bases, leaving 3 bases not matched to a gene. Germline lookup yields CDR1 SGHKS and CDR2 YYEKEE (reference sequence). CDR3 DNA: TGTGCCAGCAGCGTACAGGGGGGTGAGCAGTTCTTC. Its protein product is CASSVQGGEQFF.

The chain combines TRBV21-1 with TRBJ1-4. TRBV21-1 is assigned pseudogene status. The CDR3 consists of 13 residues. The CDR3 region has the DNA TGTGCCAGCAGCCTCCTGATCGATGAAAAACTGTTTTTT. This sequence encodes CASSLLIDEKLFF.